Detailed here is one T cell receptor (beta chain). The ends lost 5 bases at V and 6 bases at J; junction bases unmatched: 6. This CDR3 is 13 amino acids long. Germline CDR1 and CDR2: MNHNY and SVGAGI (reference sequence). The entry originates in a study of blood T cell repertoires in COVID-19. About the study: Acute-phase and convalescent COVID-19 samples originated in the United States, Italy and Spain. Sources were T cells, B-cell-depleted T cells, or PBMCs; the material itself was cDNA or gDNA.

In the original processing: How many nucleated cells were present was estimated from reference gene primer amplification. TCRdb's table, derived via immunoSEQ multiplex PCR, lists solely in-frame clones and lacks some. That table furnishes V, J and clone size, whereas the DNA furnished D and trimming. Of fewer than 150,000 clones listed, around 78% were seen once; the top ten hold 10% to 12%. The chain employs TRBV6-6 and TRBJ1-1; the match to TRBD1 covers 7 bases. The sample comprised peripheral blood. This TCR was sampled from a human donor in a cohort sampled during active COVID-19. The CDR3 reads CASSRDRVSEAFF. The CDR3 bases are TGTGCCAGCAGTCGAGACAGGGTTTCTGAAGCTTTCTTT.